This note documents a single TCR beta chain sequence. As yet, its antigen is unknown. The data are from a study of tumor and adjacent non-tumor tissue in lung cancer. Study in general: There were 11 to 13 adenocarcinoma, a couple of squamous cell carcinoma and 1 small cell lung cancer cases.

A modified ARM-PCR protocol with three rounds of nested PCR amplified TCRbeta. One entry per CDR3 protein, called by TCRdb with MiXCR from the multiplex PCR reads. Altogether roughly 74,000 distinct CDR3 sequences are present, approximately 82% being singletons, with the ten largest covering 40%. General study results and limits: Tumor repertoires had a smaller top 100 clone share than normal lung. Tumor tissue had significantly higher TCR diversity than normal lung.

Trimming took off 8 bases at V and 17 bases at J, with 27 bases between the two ends. CDR1 and CDR2 from the germline V gene are LNHDA and SQIVND (reference sequence). The CDR3 loop spans 14 amino acids. RNA was extracted from bulk tissue without any cell sorting. More than 3 cm separated this lung sample from the edge of the tumor. The sample comprised distant non-tumor lung tissue. This sequence originates from a man between 70 and 80 years old with non-small cell lung cancer. The chain couples TRBV19 to TRBJ2-2; weak D call: TRBD1 (6 bases). CDR3 DNA sequence: TGTGCCAGTCAGAAACCACAGGGCTCAGGGATCTTTTTTTTT. Translating it yields CASQKPQGSGIFFF. The full variable domain, its missing parts supplied by reference TRBV19 and TRBJ2-2, is DGGITQSPKYLFRKEGQNVTLSCEQNLNHDAMYWYRQDPGQGLRLIYYSQIVNDFQKGDIAEGYSVSREKKESFPLTVTSAQKNPTAFYLCASQKPQGSGIFFFGEGSRLTVL.